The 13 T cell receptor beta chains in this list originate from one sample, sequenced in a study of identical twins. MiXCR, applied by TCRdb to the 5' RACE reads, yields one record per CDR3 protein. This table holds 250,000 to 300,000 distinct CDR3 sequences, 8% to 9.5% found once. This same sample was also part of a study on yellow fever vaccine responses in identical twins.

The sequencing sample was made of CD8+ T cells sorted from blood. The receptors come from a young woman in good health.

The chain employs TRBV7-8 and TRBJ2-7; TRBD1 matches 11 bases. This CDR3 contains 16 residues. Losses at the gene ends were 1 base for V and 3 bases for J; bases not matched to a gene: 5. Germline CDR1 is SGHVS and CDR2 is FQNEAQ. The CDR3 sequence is CASSLVPGQGVYEQYF. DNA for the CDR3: TGTGCCAGCAGCTTAGTACCGGGACAGGGGGTCTACGAGCAGTACTTC.

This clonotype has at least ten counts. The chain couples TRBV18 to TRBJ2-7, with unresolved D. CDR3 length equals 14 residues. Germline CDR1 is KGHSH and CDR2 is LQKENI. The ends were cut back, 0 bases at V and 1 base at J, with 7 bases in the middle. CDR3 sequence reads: CASSPPQSSYEQYF. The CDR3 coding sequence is TGTGCCAGCTCACCACCACAGAGTTCCTACGAGCAGTACTTC.

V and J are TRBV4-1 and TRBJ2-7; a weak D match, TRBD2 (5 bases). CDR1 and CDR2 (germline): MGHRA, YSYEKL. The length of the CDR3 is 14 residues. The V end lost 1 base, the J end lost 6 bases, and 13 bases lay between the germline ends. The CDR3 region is CASSQGGFEAEQYF. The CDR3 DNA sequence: TGCGCCAGCAGCCAAGGAGGGTTTGAGGCCGAGCAGTACTTC.

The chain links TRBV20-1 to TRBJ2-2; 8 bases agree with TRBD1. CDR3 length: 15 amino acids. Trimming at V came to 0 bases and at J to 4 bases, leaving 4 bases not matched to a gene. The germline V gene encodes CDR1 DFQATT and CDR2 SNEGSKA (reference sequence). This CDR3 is CSARDNRGTTGELFF. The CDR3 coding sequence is TGCAGTGCTAGAGATAACAGGGGGACCACCGGGGAGCTGTTTTTT.

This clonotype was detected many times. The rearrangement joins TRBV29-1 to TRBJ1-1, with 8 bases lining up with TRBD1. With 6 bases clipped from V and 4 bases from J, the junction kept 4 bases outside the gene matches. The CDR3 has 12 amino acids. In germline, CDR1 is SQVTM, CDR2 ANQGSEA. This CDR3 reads CSVTGVGTEAFF. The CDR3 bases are TGCAGCGTGACAGGGGTGGGCACTGAAGCTTTCTTT.

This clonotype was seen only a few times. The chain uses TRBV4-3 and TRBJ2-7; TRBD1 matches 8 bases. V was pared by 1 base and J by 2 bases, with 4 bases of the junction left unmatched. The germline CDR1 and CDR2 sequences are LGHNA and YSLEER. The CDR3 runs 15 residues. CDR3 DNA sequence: TGCGCCAGCAGCCAAGGAGACAGGGGAACCTACGAGCAGTACTTC. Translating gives CASSQGDRGTYEQYF.

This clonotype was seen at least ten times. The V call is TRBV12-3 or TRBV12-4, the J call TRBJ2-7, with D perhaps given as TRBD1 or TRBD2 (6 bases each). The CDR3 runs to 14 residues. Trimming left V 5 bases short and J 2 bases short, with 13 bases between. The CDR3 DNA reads TGTGCCAGCAGTCCGGGGGCGATAGCCTACGAGCAGTACTTC. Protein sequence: CASSPGAIAYEQYF.

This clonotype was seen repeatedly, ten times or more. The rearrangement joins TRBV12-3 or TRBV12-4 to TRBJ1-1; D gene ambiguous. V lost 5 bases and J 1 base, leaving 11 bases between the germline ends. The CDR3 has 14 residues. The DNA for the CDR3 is TGTGCCAGCAGTGAGGCGGAGGGGAACACTGAAGCTTTCTTT. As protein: CASSEAEGNTEAFF.

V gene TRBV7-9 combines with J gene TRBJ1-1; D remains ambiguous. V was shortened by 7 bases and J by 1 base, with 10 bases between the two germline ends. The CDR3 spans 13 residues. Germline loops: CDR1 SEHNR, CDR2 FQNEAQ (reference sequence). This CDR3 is CASTDGENTEAFF. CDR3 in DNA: TGTGCCAGCACCGACGGCGAGAACACTGAAGCTTTCTTT.

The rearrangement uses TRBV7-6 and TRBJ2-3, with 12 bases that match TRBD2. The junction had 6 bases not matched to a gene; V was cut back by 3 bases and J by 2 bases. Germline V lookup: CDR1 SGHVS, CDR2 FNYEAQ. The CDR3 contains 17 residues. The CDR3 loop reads CASSFHGLAGHTDTQYF. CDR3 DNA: TGTGCCAGCAGCTTCCATGGACTAGCGGGACACACAGATACGCAGTATTTT. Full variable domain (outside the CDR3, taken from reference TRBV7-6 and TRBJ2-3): GAGVSQSPRYKVTKRGQDVALRCDPISGHVSLYWYRQALGQGPEFLTYFNYEAQQDKSGLPNDRFSAERPEGSISTLTIQRTEQRDSAMYRCASSFHGLAGHTDTQYFGPGTRLTVL.

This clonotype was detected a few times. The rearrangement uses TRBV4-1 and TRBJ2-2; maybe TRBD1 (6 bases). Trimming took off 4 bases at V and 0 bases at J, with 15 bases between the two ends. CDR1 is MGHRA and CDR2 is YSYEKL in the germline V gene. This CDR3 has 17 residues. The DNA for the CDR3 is TGCGCCAGCAGCCTCAATCCCGGACAGACGAACACCGGGGAGCTGTTTTTT. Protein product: CASSLNPGQTNTGELFF.

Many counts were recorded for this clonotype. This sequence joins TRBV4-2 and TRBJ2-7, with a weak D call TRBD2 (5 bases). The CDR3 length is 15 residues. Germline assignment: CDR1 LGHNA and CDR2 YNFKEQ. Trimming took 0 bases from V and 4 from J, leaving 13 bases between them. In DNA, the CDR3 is TGTGCCAGCAGCCAAGATCTTGGCGGAGGATACGAGCAGTACTTC. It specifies CASSQDLGGGYEQYF.

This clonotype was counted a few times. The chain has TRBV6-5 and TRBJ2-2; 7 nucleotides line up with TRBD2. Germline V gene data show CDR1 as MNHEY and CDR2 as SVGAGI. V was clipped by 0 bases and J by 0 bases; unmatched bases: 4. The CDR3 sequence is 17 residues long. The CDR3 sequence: CASSYSGGTPNTGELFF. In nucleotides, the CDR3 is TGTGCCAGCAGTTACTCGGGAGGGACTCCGAACACCGGGGAGCTGTTTTTT.